This paragraph reports one T cell receptor beta chain. Its specificity is not known. This specimen belongs to a study of cytomegalovirus exposure and HLA in healthy donors. Study results and caveats: Common viral pathogens seemed, in a later analysis, to connect with several of the most significant clusters. There were fewer than 200 TCR beta chains listed as cytomegalovirus-associated. Presence/absence comparisons presumed near-even sequencing depth among donors.

Germline V gene lookup returns CDR1 SGHRS and CDR2 YFSETQ. Trimming shortened V by 0 bases and J by 4 bases, and 21 bases separated the two germline ends. This CDR3 is built from 18 residues. With 60 Vbeta and 13 Jbeta primers, the PCR was carried out. Sequencing used immunoSEQ multiplex PCR; TCRdb keeps in-frame clones, though not all of them. The data hold 150,000 to 200,000 clones, with 76% observed a single time. This rearrangement joins TRBV5-1 to TRBJ2-3; possibly TRBD1 for D (6 bases). This sequence originates from a man younger than 35 in good health and CMV-seronegative. Specimen: PBMCs. The CDR3 nucleotides are TGCGCCAGCAGCTTGGTTTTTTCAGGGGCAGGGGCCCCAGATACGCAGTATTTT. As protein: CASSLVFSGAGAPDTQYF.